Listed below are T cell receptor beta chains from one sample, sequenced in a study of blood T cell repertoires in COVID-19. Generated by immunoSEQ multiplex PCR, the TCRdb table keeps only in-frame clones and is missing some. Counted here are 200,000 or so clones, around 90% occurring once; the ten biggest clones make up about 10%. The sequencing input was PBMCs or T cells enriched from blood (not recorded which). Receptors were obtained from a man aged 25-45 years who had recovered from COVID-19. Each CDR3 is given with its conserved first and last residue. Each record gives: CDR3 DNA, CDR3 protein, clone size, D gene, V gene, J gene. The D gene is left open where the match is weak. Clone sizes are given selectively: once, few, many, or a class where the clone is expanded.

TGTGCCAGCAGTGCGTTTGGGCAGGACTACGAGCAGTACTTC	CASSAFGQDYEQYF	once	.	TRBV27	TRBJ2-7
TGCGCCAGCAGCCAAGGCGAGGGTGACATTCAGTACTTC	CASSQGEGDIQYF	few	.	TRBV4-1	TRBJ2-4
TGTGCCAGCAGTGAAGCGGGGACCGGGACACCACCCCGCGCTTTCTTT	CASSEAGTGTPPRAFF	.	.	TRBV6-1	TRBJ1-1
TGTGCCAGCAGTTACTCAGTCTATGTCCCAGATACGCAGTATTTT	CASSYSVYVPDTQYF	.	.	TRBV6-5	TRBJ2-3
TGTGCCAGCAGCCAAGAGCGGGGGACTAGCGGGACTGTCTACGAGCAGTACTTC	CASSQERGTSGTVYEQYF	.	TRBD2	TRBV4-2	TRBJ2-7
TGTGCCAGCAGCGTATCTGCAGGCACCGAGACCGGAAACACCATATATTTT	CASSVSAGTETGNTIYF	.	.	TRBV9	TRBJ1-3
TGTGCCAGCAGTGACCAAGAATACAGTTACAATGAGCAGTTCTTC	CASSDQEYSYNEQFF	.	.	TRBV6-1	TRBJ2-1
TGTGCCAGCAGCTTAGGTAGGGGGTTGGCAGATACGCAGTATTTT	CASSLGRGLADTQYF	.	.	TRBV7-9	TRBJ2-3
TGTGCCAGCAGCTTACCGACAGGGAAATACAATGAGCAGTTCTTC	CASSLPTGKYNEQFF	.	TRBD1	TRBV5-4	TRBJ2-1
TGCGCCAGCACTCCCGGGACTAGCGGGATCCACGAGCAGTACTTC	CASTPGTSGIHEQYF	.	TRBD2	TRBV5-1	TRBJ2-7
TGTGCCAGCAGCGCCGAGATTTCCTTCCAAGAGACCCAGTACTTC	CASSAEISFQETQYF	once	.	TRBV9	TRBJ2-5
TGTGCCTGGCTTACCAGGGGCCTCATCTATGGCTACACCTTC	CAWLTRGLIYGYTF	.	.	TRBV30	TRBJ1-2
TGTGCCAGCAAAGAGGGCGCGGGAAATAATTCACCCCTCCACTTT	CASKEGAGNNSPLHF	.	.	TRBV2	TRBJ1-6
TGTGCCAGCGGAGCAACCATACATGAAGCTTTCTTT	CASGATIHEAFF	.	.	TRBV7-9	TRBJ1-1
TGTGCCAGCAGGGGGACATACTCGCGGGATACGCAGTATTTT	CASRGTYSRDTQYF	.	.	TRBV7-2	TRBJ2-3
TGTGCCAGCAGCCAAGCCAGGGACAACCCCAATGAGCAGTTCTTC	CASSQARDNPNEQFF	.	.	TRBV3-1/TRBV3-2	TRBJ2-1
TGTGCCAGCAGCCCGGGGAGCGGGGGGTCTAGCACAGATACGCAGTATTTT	CASSPGSGGSSTDTQYF	.	TRBD2	TRBV5-5	TRBJ2-3
TGTGCCAGCAGCCACGAAAGCGGTCGTCTAGCCAAAAACATTCAGTACTTC	CASSHESGRLAKNIQYF	.	.	TRBV11-2	TRBJ2-4
TGTGCCACGTCGGACAGGGAGGGATATGAGCAGTTCTTC	CATSDREGYEQFF	.	.	TRBV10-3	TRBJ2-1
TGTGCCAGCAGTTACGGGACAGAGCAGTACTTC	CASSYGTEQYF	.	.	TRBV6-5	TRBJ2-7
TGTGCCAGCAGTTTAGGTAGCGCTCTCTACTTC	CASSLGSALYF	.	.	TRBV27	TRBJ2-7
TGTGCCAGCAGTTTTGACAGGGGCTATGGCTACACCTTC	CASSFDRGYGYTF	.	TRBD1	TRBV12-3/TRBV12-4	TRBJ1-2
TGTGCCAGCAGCTTCCAGGGTAACACTGAAGCTTTCTTT	CASSFQGNTEAFF	once	.	TRBV7-3	TRBJ1-1
TGTGCCAGCACTAACTATGGGGGGTTAGCTGAAGCTTTCTTT	CASTNYGGLAEAFF	.	.	TRBV28	TRBJ1-1
TGTGCCAGCAGCCAAGGACATGGAGGCACGTATGGCTACACCTTC	CASSQGHGGTYGYTF	.	.	TRBV3-1/TRBV3-2	TRBJ1-2
TGTGCCAGCAGCTTAGGTCAGGGGGTCCAAGAGACCCAGTACTTC	CASSLGQGVQETQYF	once	TRBD1	TRBV11-3	TRBJ2-5
TGTGCCAGCAGTTTATCGGGGGGCCCTAACTATGGCTACACCTTC	CASSLSGGPNYGYTF	.	.	TRBV28	TRBJ1-2
TGTGCCAGCAGTGTTGGGGCGGGATTGAACACTGAAGCTTTCTTT	CASSVGAGLNTEAFF	.	.	TRBV6-4	TRBJ1-1
TGTGCCAGCAGCGTAGAATCGAGGAGTCAGGGGGCCGGCAATGAGCAGTTCTTC	CASSVESRSQGAGNEQFF	.	TRBD1	TRBV9	TRBJ2-1
TGTGCCAGCGCGGGGGCGAACACCGGGGAGCTGTTTTTT	CASAGANTGELFF	.	TRBD2	TRBV6-5	TRBJ2-2
TGTGCCAGCTCACCACCGAACACCTTGACGGGGGAGCAGTACTTC	CASSPPNTLTGEQYF	.	.	TRBV18	TRBJ2-7
TGCGCCAGCGAGCCGGGCACAGATACGCAGTATTTT	CASEPGTDTQYF	.	.	TRBV5-1	TRBJ2-3
TGTGCCAGCAGCTCAAGACAGGGTTTTGGCGAGCAGTACTTC	CASSSRQGFGEQYF	.	TRBD1	TRBV7-9	TRBJ2-7
TGTGCCAGCAGGAGATCTATTAGACAGGGTGTCACAGATACGCAGTATTTT	CASRRSIRQGVTDTQYF	.	TRBD1	TRBV5-6	TRBJ2-3
TGTGCCTGGGGGCCGAACAGGGCTTCCTATAATTCACCCCTCCACTTT	CAWGPNRASYNSPLHF	few	.	TRBV30	TRBJ1-6
TGTGCCAGCAGCTGGGGGGGGACAGGGGGCAGCTCCAATGAGCAGTTCTTC	CASSWGGTGGSSNEQFF	once	TRBD1	TRBV5-4	TRBJ2-1
TGTAGCGGGGACCAAGAGACCCAGTACTTC	CSGDQETQYF	few	TRBD2	TRBV19	TRBJ2-5
TGTGCCAGCAGTGATAGGCCTTTCGGGACAGTAAGAAACATTCAGTACTTC	CASSDRPFGTVRNIQYF	.	TRBD1	TRBV2	TRBJ2-4
TGTGCCACCAGTGCCGGGACTCCAAATTCACCCCTCCACTTT	CATSAGTPNSPLHF	.	.	TRBV24-1	TRBJ1-6
TGCGCCAGCAGCCAAGAGGTCGGCGGCACTGAAGCTTTCTTT	CASSQEVGGTEAFF	.	.	TRBV4-3	TRBJ1-1
TGTGCCAGCAGCTTAGATCAGGGGGCTAGCACCGGGGAGCTGTTTTTT	CASSLDQGASTGELFF	.	TRBD1	TRBV7-9	TRBJ2-2
TGTGCTAGTGGTTTAGCACAGGGGGCGCGGAGCAATCAGCCCCAGCATTTT	CASGLAQGARSNQPQHF	.	TRBD1	TRBV12-5	TRBJ1-5